This is a list of T cell receptor beta chains from one sample in a study of CD8 T cells in Susac syndrome. TCRdb ran MiXCR on the immunoSEQ multiplex PCR reads and lists one entry per CDR3 protein. The sample holds 150,000 or so distinct CDR3 sequences, around 95% seen once. Input material: CD8+ T cells from PBMCs. The receptors here all came from a human donor with multiple sclerosis. Both conserved end residues are part of each CDR3. D genes are given only for firm matches. Clone size appears in some rows only: once, few, many, or a class for an expanded clone.

abundance,d_gene,j_gene,v_gene,CDR3aa,CDR3nt
.,.,TRBJ2-1,TRBV20-1,CSAHVSTSTYNEQFF,TGCAGTGCCCATGTATCTACCAGCACCTACAATGAGCAGTTCTTC
once,TRBD1,TRBJ2-5,TRBV4-1,CASSHPGGMETQYF,TGCGCCAGCAGCCATCCAGGGGGCATGGAGACCCAGTACTTC
.,.,TRBJ1-1,TRBV7-9,CASSLGPSEAFF,TGTGCCAGCAGCTTAGGGCCATCTGAAGCTTTCTTT
.,TRBD2,TRBJ2-5,TRBV7-9,CASSLRLAGNQETQYF,TGTGCCAGCAGCTTAAGACTAGCGGGAAACCAAGAGACCCAGTACTTC
.,.,TRBJ1-4,TRBV13,CASSYGNEKLFF,TGTGCCAGCAGCTATGGTAATGAAAAACTGTTTTTT
.,TRBD2,TRBJ2-3,TRBV20-1,CSARWLAEGFTDTQYF,TGCAGTGCTAGGTGGCTAGCGGAGGGGTTCACAGATACGCAGTATTTT
.,.,TRBJ2-2,TRBV29-1,CSAVGWGRATGELFF,TGCAGCGCCGTCGGTTGGGGACGGGCCACCGGGGAGCTGTTTTTT
few,.,TRBJ2-7,TRBV6-5,CASSHLYEQYF,TGTGCCAGCAGTCACCTCTACGAGCAGTACTTC
.,.,TRBJ2-3,TRBV2,CASRATSRDTQYF,TGTGCCAGCAGGGCCACTAGTAGAGATACGCAGTATTTT
.,TRBD2,TRBJ2-1,TRBV24-1,CATSDLLAGDEQFF,TGTGCCACCAGTGATTTACTAGCGGGGGATGAGCAGTTCTTC
.,.,TRBJ1-2,TRBV5-6,CASSLVAGRGYTF,TGTGCCAGCAGCTTGGTCGCAGGGAGAGGCTACACCTTC
.,TRBD2,TRBJ2-3,TRBV6-2/TRBV6-3,CASSLAGGLDTDTQYF,TGTGCCAGCAGCCTAGCGGGGGGGCTGGACACAGATACGCAGTATTTT
once,.,TRBJ2-6,TRBV12-3/TRBV12-4,CASGGASGANVLTF,TGTGCCAGTGGGGGGGCCTCTGGGGCCAACGTCCTGACTTTC
.,TRBD1,TRBJ1-1,TRBV20-1,CSAKGDRGITEAFF,TGCAGTGCTAAGGGAGACAGGGGTATCACTGAAGCTTTCTTT
.,TRBD1,TRBJ2-5,TRBV15,CATRRDRLKETQYF,TGTGCCACCCGAAGGGACAGGTTAAAAGAGACCCAGTACTTC
.,TRBD1,TRBJ2-5,TRBV9,CASSAPGQGQETQYF,TGTGCCAGCAGCGCCCCGGGACAGGGACAAGAGACCCAGTACTTC
.,.,TRBJ1-6,TRBV7-9,CASSLGDISPLHF,TGTGCCAGCAGCTTAGGTGATATTTCACCCCTCCACTTT
.,.,TRBJ2-7,TRBV6-5,CASSYQGGYEQYF,TGTGCCAGCAGTTACCAGGGCGGCTACGAGCAGTACTTC
.,TRBD2,TRBJ2-4,TRBV4-2,CASSQVNSGGLAKNIQYF,TGTGCCAGCAGCCAAGTGAATAGCGGGGGACTAGCCAAAAACATTCAGTACTTC
.,TRBD2,TRBJ2-7,TRBV2,CASSDSGGTYEQYF,TGTGCCAGCAGTGATAGCGGGGGGACCTACGAGCAGTACTTC
.,TRBD2,TRBJ2-3,TRBV6-2/TRBV6-3,CASSYLLQRGALAHDTQYF,TGTGCCAGCAGTTACCTCCTCCAGCGGGGGGCCCTCGCACACGATACGCAGTATTTT
.,TRBD1,TRBJ2-7,TRBV6-5,CASSYSPDRDNDEQYF,TGTGCCAGCAGTTACAGCCCAGACAGGGATAATGACGAGCAGTACTTC
.,.,TRBJ2-7,TRBV30,CAWSTLGDEQYF,TGTGCCTGGAGTACCCTGGGGGACGAGCAGTACTTC
.,.,TRBJ2-2,TRBV4-2,CASSQGLPGSTGELFF,TGTGCCAGCAGCCAAGGTCTCCCGGGGAGCACCGGGGAGCTGTTTTTT
.,.,TRBJ2-3,TRBV6-5,CASSYNSDTQYF,TGTGCCAGCAGTTACAACTCAGATACGCAGTATTTT
.,TRBD1,TRBJ2-2,TRBV3-1,CASSQLIRVDRGSPGELFF,TGTGCCAGCAGCCAGCTGATCCGAGTGGACAGGGGAAGTCCCGGGGAGCTGTTTTTT
.,.,TRBJ2-5,TRBV5-1,CASSAVGEETQYF,TGCGCCAGCAGCGCAGTAGGAGAAGAGACCCAGTACTTC
.,TRBD1,TRBJ2-1,TRBV20-1,CSAPSGTGVYNEQFF,TGCAGTGCTCCCTCCGGGACAGGGGTTTACAATGAGCAGTTCTTC
.,.,TRBJ1-1,TRBV20-1,CSARGREGVLNTEAFF,TGCAGTGCTAGAGGTCGGGAGGGGGTACTCAACACTGAAGCTTTCTTT
.,.,TRBJ2-2,TRBV25-1,CASSEFTAEGTGELFF,TGTGCCAGCAGTGAATTCACGGCGGAAGGAACCGGGGAGCTGTTTTTT
.,.,TRBJ2-7,TRBV12-3/TRBV12-4,CASSGLRNYEQYF,TGTGCCAGCAGTGGTCTAAGGAACTACGAGCAGTACTTC
.,.,TRBJ2-1,TRBV29-1,CSVDMGGPSLYNEQFF,TGCAGCGTTGATATGGGCGGGCCAAGCCTTTACAATGAGCAGTTCTTC
.,.,TRBJ2-1,TRBV19,CASSTWDQNEQFF,TGTGCCAGTAGTACCTGGGACCAAAATGAGCAGTTCTTC
once,TRBD1,TRBJ1-1,TRBV9,CASSAEDRVGTEAFF,TGTGCCAGCAGCGCCGAGGACAGGGTCGGCACTGAAGCTTTCTTT
.,.,TRBJ2-3,TRBV7-6,CASSPRPGPRDTQYF,TGTGCCAGCAGCCCTCGTCCGGGACCCAGAGATACGCAGTATTTT
.,.,TRBJ2-7,TRBV3-1,CASSQGRRETYEQYF,TGTGCCAGCAGCCAAGGTCGAAGGGAGACCTACGAGCAGTACTTC
once,TRBD1,TRBJ1-2,TRBV16,CASSPGQGVNGYTF,TGTGCCAGCAGCCCCGGGCAGGGGGTGAATGGCTACACCTTC
.,.,TRBJ1-5,TRBV7-8,CASSAQGQPQHF,TGTGCCAGCAGCGCACAGGGTCAGCCCCAGCATTTT
.,TRBD1,TRBJ1-2,TRBV9,CASSTLPGQGILGGYTF,TGTGCCAGCAGCACATTGCCGGGACAGGGGATTCTGGGCGGCTACACCTTC
.,.,TRBJ1-2,TRBV29-1,CSGDAGEGYTF,TGCAGCGGTGACGCTGGCGAGGGCTACACCTTC
.,.,TRBJ2-5,TRBV3-1,CASSPRPPETQYF,TGTGCCAGCAGCCCAAGGCCTCCAGAGACCCAGTACTTC
.,.,TRBJ2-3,TRBV7-9,CASSYPRRSTDTQYF,TGTGCCAGCAGTTATCCCCGGAGGAGCACAGATACGCAGTATTTT
.,.,TRBJ2-1,TRBV7-9,CASDVPRIILDNEQFF,TGTGCCAGCGACGTCCCCAGGATTATTCTCGACAATGAGCAGTTCTTC
.,.,TRBJ1-5,TRBV20-1,CSASDRDNQPQHF,TGCAGTGCTTCGGACCGAGACAATCAGCCCCAGCATTTT
.,.,TRBJ1-2,TRBV4-1,CASSQDRGHYGYTF,TGCGCCAGCAGCCAAGACCGGGGCCACTATGGCTACACCTTC
.,.,TRBJ1-2,TRBV27,CASSLSNAGGYTF,TGTGCCAGCAGTTTATCGAATGCTGGGGGCTACACCTTC